This is a list of T cell receptor beta chains from one sample in a study of blood T cell repertoires in COVID-19. Sequenced by immunoSEQ multiplex PCR; TCRdb stores in-frame clones only, minus some. The sample shows about 240,000 clones, roughly 86% of them seen only once. The specimen sequenced was PBMCs or T cells enriched from blood (not recorded which). The receptors stem from a woman between 40 and 55 years old with acute COVID-19. CDR3s include the opening cysteine and the closing phenylalanine or tryptophan. A D gene is named only where the DNA matches it firmly. Clone size, where shown, is once, few, many, or a class for clones that have expanded.

j_call	d_call	v_call	clone_size	cdr3_aa	cdr3_nt
TRBJ2-1	NA	TRBV9	NA	CASSVAGDNEQFF	TGTGCCAGCAGCGTAGCCGGGGACAATGAGCAGTTCTTC
TRBJ2-5	TRBD2	TRBV5-4	NA	CASSLGLAGRGGGETQYF	TGTGCCAGCAGCTTGGGACTAGCGGGAAGGGGTGGCGGCGAGACCCAGTACTTC
TRBJ2-1	TRBD2	TRBV7-2	NA	CASSLVLAGSLNEQFF	TGTGCCAGCAGCTTAGTCTTAGCGGGAAGTTTGAATGAGCAGTTCTTC
TRBJ1-4	NA	TRBV5-1	NA	CASSLDRGEKLFF	TGCGCCAGCAGCTTGGATAGGGGGGAAAAACTGTTTTTT
TRBJ2-7	NA	TRBV29-1	NA	CSVNTGNGPYEQYF	TGCAGCGTTAATACAGGGAATGGGCCCTACGAGCAGTACTTC
TRBJ1-1	NA	TRBV5-5	once	CATRRGWDTEAFF	TGTGCCACCCGGAGAGGTTGGGACACTGAAGCTTTCTTT
TRBJ2-1	NA	TRBV14	NA	CASSQELIIGSYNEQFF	TGTGCCAGCAGCCAAGAACTAATCATCGGGAGCTACAATGAGCAGTTCTTC
TRBJ2-5	TRBD2	TRBV10-3	NA	CAIGLAGAGETQYF	TGTGCCATCGGCCTAGCGGGAGCCGGAGAGACCCAGTACTTC
TRBJ2-1	TRBD2	TRBV5-1	NA	CASSPTSAEYNEQFF	TGCGCCAGCAGCCCAACTAGCGCAGAATACAATGAGCAGTTCTTC
TRBJ1-1	TRBD1	TRBV5-6	NA	CASSFDTGGDTEAFF	TGTGCCAGCAGCTTTGACACAGGGGGGGACACTGAAGCTTTCTTT
TRBJ2-1	TRBD2	TRBV2	NA	CASQLAGGPHEQFF	TGTGCCAGCCAACTAGCGGGAGGGCCCCATGAGCAGTTCTTC
TRBJ1-2	TRBD1	TRBV3-1/TRBV3-2	few	CASSQAGQGVYGYTF	TGTGCCAGCAGCCAAGCCGGACAGGGAGTCTATGGCTACACCTTC
TRBJ2-1	NA	TRBV27	NA	CASSPRHLVYSYNEQFF	TGTGCCAGCAGTCCGCGACATTTAGTCTACTCCTACAATGAGCAGTTCTTC
TRBJ2-5	NA	TRBV6-1	NA	CASSSAGQGQETQYF	TGTGCCAGCAGCTCCGCGGGGCAGGGCCAAGAGACCCAGTACTTC
TRBJ1-2	NA	TRBV19	NA	CATLGDNYGYTF	TGTGCCACCTTGGGAGATAACTATGGCTACACCTTC
TRBJ1-6	NA	TRBV2	NA	CASSVEGGSSPLHF	TGTGCCAGCAGTGTCGAGGGAGGTAGTTCACCCCTCCACTTT
TRBJ2-7	TRBD2	TRBV6-5	NA	CASRQLAGTYEQYF	TGTGCCAGCAGACAACTAGCGGGTACCTACGAGCAGTACTTC
TRBJ2-1	TRBD1	TRBV7-2	NA	CASSTTALGGLPYNEQFF	TGTGCCAGCAGCACAACCGCTTTAGGGGGCCTTCCGTACAATGAGCAGTTCTTC
TRBJ1-1	TRBD1	TRBV7-8	NA	CASSVKGQGTKNTEAFF	TGTGCCAGCAGCGTTAAGGGACAGGGAACTAAGAACACTGAAGCTTTCTTT
TRBJ2-1	TRBD2	TRBV7-6	NA	CASSLMSSGRYNEQFF	TGTGCCAGCAGCTTAATGTCTAGCGGGCGCTACAATGAGCAGTTCTTC
TRBJ2-1	NA	TRBV9	NA	CASSVVVRVVSSSYNEQFF	TGTGCCAGCAGCGTAGTGGTCCGGGTAGTGAGTAGCTCCTACAATGAGCAGTTCTTC
TRBJ2-7	TRBD2	TRBV25-1	once	CASSESPRGGGSYEQYF	TGTGCCAGCAGTGAATCCCCCCGGGGTGGCGGGAGCTACGAGCAGTACTTC
TRBJ2-3	NA	TRBV24-1	NA	CATSDSGIDTQYF	TGTGCCACCAGTGATTCCGGGATAGATACGCAGTATTTT
TRBJ1-6	NA	TRBV6-5	NA	CASRYKTGPADSPLHF	TGTGCCAGCAGATACAAAACAGGGCCCGCCGATTCACCCCTCCACTTT
TRBJ1-1	NA	TRBV1	once	CTSSLDRGNTEAFF	TGCACCAGCAGCCTTGACAGGGGGAACACTGAAGCTTTCTTT
TRBJ2-1	NA	TRBV20-1	few	CSFKFGEQFF	TGCAGTTTCAAGTTCGGTGAGCAGTTCTTC
TRBJ1-2	NA	TRBV25-1	NA	CASSDPRGDGYGYTF	TGTGCCAGCAGTGATCCCAGGGGAGATGGGTATGGCTACACCTTC
TRBJ2-1	TRBD2	TRBV5-4	NA	CASSPGLAGESSEQFF	TGTGCCAGCAGCCCCGGACTAGCGGGAGAATCTAGTGAGCAGTTCTTC
TRBJ2-7	TRBD1	TRBV20-1	NA	CSASQGANEQYF	TGCAGTGCTAGTCAGGGGGCAAACGAGCAGTACTTC
TRBJ2-5	TRBD1	TRBV9	few	CASSERTGLETQYF	TGTGCCAGCAGCGAAAGGACAGGGTTAGAGACCCAGTACTTC
TRBJ2-2	NA	TRBV9	NA	CASTTLNTGELFF	TGTGCCAGCACGACTCTGAACACCGGGGAGCTGTTTTTT
TRBJ1-2	NA	TRBV7-9	NA	CASSLRLQRTDYGYTF	TGTGCCAGCAGCTTAAGGCTCCAGCGCACCGACTATGGCTACACCTTC
TRBJ2-7	NA	TRBV2	NA	CASRGGGLEQYF	TGTGCCAGCAGAGGGGGGGGTCTCGAGCAGTACTTC
TRBJ2-4	TRBD2	TRBV20-1	NA	CSARGCGGQYF	TGCAGTGCTAGGGGGTGCGGGGGGCAGTACTTC
TRBJ2-1	TRBD2	TRBV7-2	NA	CASSLQSGTVNEQFF	TGTGCCAGCAGCTTACAAAGCGGGACGGTCAATGAGCAGTTCTTC
TRBJ1-1	NA	TRBV10-3	NA	CAISLKVGDTEAFF	TGTGCCATCAGCCTCAAAGTCGGGGACACTGAAGCTTTCTTT
TRBJ2-7	NA	TRBV5-6	NA	CASSSSTGAYEQYF	TGTGCCAGCAGCAGCAGTACAGGAGCCTACGAGCAGTACTTC